The present entry profiles one TCR beta chain with its context. Its antigen is undetermined. The record originates from a study of cytomegalovirus exposure and HLA in healthy donors. Findings of the study overall: Upon later analysis, TCR association rates were observed to vary by HLA locus, being highest for DRB1 and lowest for HLA-C. With later analysis, a missense DCLRE1C variant became linked to TCR beta V- and J-gene trimming.

The PCR made use of 60 Vbeta and 13 Jbeta primers. Study processing details: About 11 million of some 80 million unique TCR beta chains were shared, per a later count. The method was immunoSEQ multiplex PCR; TCRdb's version includes in-frame clones alone and lacks a portion of them. That table furnishes V, J and clone size, whereas the DNA furnished D and trimming. The table includes more than 95,000 clones, around four fifths detected once. CDR3 length: 15 amino acids. Germline V gene data show CDR1 as LNHNV and CDR2 as YYDKDF (reference sequence). The V segment lost 2 bases and the J segment 6 bases; nucleotides outside the gene matches: 6.

This chain uses TRBV15 with TRBJ1-4; 7 nucleotides agree with TRBD1. The clonotype comes from a man aged 25 to 40 in good health and CMV-seropositive. Sequenced sample: PBMCs. The DNA for the CDR3 is TGTGCCACCAGCAGAATCGGGACAGAGGATGAAAAACTGTTTTTT. Protein: CATSRIGTEDEKLFF.